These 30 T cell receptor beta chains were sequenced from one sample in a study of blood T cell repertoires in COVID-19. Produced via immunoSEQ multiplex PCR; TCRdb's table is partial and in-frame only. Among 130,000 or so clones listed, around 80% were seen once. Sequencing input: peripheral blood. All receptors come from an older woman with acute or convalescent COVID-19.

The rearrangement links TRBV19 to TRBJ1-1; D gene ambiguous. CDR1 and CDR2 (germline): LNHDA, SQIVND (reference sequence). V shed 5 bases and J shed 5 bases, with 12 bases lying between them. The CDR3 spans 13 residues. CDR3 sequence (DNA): TGTGCCAGTAGTCTGGGAGGGAAGACTGAAGCTTTCTTT. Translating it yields CASSLGGKTEAFF.

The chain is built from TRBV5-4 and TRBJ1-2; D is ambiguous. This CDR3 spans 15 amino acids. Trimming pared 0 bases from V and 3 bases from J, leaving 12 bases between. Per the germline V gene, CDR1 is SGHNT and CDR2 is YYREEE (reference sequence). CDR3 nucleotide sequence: TGTGCCAGCAGCTTGGTTGCCCGGGTGGACTATGGCTACACCTTC. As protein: CASSLVARVDYGYTF.

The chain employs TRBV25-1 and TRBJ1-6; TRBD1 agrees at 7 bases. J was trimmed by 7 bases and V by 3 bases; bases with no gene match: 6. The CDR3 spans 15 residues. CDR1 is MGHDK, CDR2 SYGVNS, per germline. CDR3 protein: CASSDRGVLNSPLHF. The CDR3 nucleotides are TGTGCCAGCAGTGACAGGGGGGTTTTGAATTCACCCCTCCACTTT.

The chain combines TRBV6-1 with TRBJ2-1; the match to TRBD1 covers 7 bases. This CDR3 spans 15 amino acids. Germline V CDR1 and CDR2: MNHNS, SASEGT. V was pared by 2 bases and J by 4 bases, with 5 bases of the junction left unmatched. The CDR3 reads CASSESQGVYNEQFF. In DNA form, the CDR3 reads TGTGCCAGCAGTGAAAGTCAGGGGGTTTACAATGAGCAGTTCTTC.

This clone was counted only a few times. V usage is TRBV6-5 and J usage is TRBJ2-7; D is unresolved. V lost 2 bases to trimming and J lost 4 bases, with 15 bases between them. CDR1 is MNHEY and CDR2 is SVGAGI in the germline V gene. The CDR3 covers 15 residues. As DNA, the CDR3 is TGTGCCAGCAGTTACGCCCCCCGGTCTGAGTACGAGCAGTACTTC. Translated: CASSYAPRSEYEQYF.

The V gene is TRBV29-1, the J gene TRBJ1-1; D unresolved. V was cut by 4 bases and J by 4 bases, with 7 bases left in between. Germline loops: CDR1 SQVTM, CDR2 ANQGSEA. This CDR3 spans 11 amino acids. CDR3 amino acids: CSVGVSTEAFF. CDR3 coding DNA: TGCAGCGTTGGAGTGAGCACTGAAGCTTTCTTT.

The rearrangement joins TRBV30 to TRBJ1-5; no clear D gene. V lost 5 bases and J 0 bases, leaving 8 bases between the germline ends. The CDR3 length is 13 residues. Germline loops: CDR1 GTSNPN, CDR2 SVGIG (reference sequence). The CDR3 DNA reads TGTGCCTGGGGACCCAATAGCAATCAGCCCCAGCATTTT. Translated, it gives CAWGPNSNQPQHF.

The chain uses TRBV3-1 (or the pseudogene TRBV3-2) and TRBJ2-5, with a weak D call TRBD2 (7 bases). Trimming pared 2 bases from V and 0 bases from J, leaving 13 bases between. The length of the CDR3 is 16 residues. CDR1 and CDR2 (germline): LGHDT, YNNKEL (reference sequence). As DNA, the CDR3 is TGTGCCAGCAGCCAACGGGGGGCAGGGTACCAAGAGACCCAGTACTTC. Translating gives CASSQRGAGYQETQYF.

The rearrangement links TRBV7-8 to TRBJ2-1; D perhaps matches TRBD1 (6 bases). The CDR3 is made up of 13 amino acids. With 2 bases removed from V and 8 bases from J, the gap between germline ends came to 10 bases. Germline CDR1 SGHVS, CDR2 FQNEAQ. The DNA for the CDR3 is TGTGCCAGCAGCTTATCAGGGGTATATGAGCAGTTCTTC. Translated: CASSLSGVYEQFF. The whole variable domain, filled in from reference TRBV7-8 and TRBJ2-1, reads GAGVSQSPRYKVAKRGQDVALRCDPISGHVSLFWYQQALGQGPEFLTYFQNEAQLDKSGLPSDRFFAERPEGSVSTLKIQRTQQEDSAVYLCASSLSGVYEQFFGPGTRLTVL.

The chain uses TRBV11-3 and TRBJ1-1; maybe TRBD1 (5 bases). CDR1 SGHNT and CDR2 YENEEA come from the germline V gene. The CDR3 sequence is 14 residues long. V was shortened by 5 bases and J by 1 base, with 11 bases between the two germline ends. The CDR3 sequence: CASSLGHQNTEAFF. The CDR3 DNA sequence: TGTGCCAGCAGCCTAGGACACCAGAACACTGAAGCTTTCTTT.

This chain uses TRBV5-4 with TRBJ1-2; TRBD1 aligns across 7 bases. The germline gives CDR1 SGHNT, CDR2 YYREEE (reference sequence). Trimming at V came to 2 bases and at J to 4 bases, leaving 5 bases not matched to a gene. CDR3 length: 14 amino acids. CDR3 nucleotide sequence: TGTGCCAGCAGCTTAGGCGGACAGGTCTATGGCTACACCTTC. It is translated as CASSLGGQVYGYTF.

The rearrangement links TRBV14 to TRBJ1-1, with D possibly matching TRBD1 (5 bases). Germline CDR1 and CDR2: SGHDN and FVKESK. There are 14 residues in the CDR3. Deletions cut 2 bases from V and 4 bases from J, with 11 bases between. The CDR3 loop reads CASSQRPGGTEAFF. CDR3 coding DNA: TGTGCCAGCAGCCAAAGACCGGGGGGCACTGAAGCTTTCTTT.

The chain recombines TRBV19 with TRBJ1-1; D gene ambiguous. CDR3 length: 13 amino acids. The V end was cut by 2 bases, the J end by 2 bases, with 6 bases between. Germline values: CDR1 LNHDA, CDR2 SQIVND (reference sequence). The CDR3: CASSILRNTEAFF. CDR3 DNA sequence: TGTGCCAGTAGTATACTCAGAAACACTGAAGCTTTCTTT.

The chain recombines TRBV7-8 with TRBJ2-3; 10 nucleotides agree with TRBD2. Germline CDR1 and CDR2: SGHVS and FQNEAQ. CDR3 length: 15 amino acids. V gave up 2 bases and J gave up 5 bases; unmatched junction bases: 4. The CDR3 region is CASSLTSGVGDTQYF. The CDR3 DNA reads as TGTGCCAGCAGCTTAACTAGCGGGGTTGGAGATACGCAGTATTTT.

This chain's CDR3 is CASSLGRGGGAVTDTQYF. DNA for the CDR3: TGTGCCAGCAGCTTAGGTAGGGGTGGCGGTGCGGTCACAGATACGCAGTATTTT. V and J are TRBV11-2 and TRBJ2-3; D perhaps matches TRBD1 (5 bases). This CDR3 region has 18 residues. Germline V CDR1 and CDR2: SGHAT, FQNNGV. Trimming cost V 1 base and J 2 bases, with 19 bases left between them.

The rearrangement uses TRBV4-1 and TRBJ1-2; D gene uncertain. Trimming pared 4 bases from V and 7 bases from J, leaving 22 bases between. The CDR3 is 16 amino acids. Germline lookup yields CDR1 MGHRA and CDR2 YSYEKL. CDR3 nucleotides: TGCGCCAGCAGCCGAGATAGCAATTCTGGCTCTGGTGGCTACACCTTC. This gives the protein CASSRDSNSGSGGYTF.

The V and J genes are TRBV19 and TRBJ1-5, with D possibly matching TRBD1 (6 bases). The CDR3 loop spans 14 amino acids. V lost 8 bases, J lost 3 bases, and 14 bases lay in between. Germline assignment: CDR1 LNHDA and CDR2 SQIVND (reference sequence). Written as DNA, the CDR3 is TGTGCCAGTTCGCTCAGGGGTTCCAATCAGCCCCAGCATTTT. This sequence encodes CASSLRGSNQPQHF.

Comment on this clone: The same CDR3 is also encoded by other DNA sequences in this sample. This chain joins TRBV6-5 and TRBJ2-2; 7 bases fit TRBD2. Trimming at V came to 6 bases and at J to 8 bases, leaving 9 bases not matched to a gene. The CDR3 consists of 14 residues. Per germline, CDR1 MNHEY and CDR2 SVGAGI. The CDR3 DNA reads TGTGCCAGCAGGGGAGGGGATATTGTAGGGGAGCTGTTTTTT. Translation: CASRGGDIVGELFF.

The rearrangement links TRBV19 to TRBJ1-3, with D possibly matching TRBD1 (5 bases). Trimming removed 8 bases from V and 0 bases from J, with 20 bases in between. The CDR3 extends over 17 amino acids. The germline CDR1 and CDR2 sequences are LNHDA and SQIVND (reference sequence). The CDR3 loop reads CASALSGGTYSGNTIYF. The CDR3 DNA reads TGTGCCAGTGCGCTTAGTGGAGGGACTTACTCTGGAAACACCATATATTTT.

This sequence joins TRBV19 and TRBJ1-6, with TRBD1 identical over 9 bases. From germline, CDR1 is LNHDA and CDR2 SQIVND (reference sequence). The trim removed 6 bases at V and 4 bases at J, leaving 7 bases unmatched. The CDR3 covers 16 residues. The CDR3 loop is CASSPGQGLYNSPLHF. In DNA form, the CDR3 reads TGTGCCAGTAGCCCGGGACAGGGCCTTTATAATTCACCCCTCCACTTT.

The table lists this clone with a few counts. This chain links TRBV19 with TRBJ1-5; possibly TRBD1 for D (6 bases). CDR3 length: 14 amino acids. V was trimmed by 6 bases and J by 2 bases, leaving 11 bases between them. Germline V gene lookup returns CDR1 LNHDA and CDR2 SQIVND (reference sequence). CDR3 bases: TGTGCCAGTAGAGATGACAGGCGCAATCAGCCCCAGCATTTT. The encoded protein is CASRDDRRNQPQHF.

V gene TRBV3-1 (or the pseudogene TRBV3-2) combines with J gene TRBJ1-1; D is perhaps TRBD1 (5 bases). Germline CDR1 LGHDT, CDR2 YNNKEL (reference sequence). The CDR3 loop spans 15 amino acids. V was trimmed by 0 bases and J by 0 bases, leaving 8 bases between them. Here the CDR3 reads CASSQEGHLNTEAFF. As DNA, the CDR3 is TGTGCCAGCAGCCAAGAAGGACACCTGAACACTGAAGCTTTCTTT.

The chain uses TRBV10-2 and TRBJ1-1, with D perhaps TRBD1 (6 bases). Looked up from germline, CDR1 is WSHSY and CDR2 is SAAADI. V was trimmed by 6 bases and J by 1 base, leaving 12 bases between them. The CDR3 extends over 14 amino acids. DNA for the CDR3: TGCGCCAGCAGACAAGACAGGCGGAACACTGAAGCTTTCTTT. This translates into CASRQDRRNTEAFF.

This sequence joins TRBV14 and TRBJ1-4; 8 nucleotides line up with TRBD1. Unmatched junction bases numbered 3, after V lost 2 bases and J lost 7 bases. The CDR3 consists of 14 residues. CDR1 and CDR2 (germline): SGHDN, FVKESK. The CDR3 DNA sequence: TGTGCCAGCAGCCAATCCAGGGGGCTTGAAAAACTGTTTTTT. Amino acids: CASSQSRGLEKLFF.

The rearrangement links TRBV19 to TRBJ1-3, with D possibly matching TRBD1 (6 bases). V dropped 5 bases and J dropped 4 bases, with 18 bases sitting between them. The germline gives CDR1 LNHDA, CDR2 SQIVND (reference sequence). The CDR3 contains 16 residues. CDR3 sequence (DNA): TGTGCCAGTAGTCGCTCGACAGGAGTATCAGGAAACACCATATATTTT. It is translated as CASSRSTGVSGNTIYF.

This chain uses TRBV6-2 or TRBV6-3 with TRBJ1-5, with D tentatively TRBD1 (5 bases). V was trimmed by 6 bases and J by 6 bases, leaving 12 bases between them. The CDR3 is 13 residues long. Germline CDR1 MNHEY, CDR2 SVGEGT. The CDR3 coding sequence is TGTGCCAGCAGCCCGCGCGGGGGTCAGCCCCAGCATTTT. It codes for CASSPRGGQPQHF.

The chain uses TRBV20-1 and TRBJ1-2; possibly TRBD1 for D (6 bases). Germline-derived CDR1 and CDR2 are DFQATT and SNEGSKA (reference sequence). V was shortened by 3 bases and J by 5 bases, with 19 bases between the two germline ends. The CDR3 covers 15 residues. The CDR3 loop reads CSASADRLMGYGYTF. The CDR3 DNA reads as TGCAGTGCTAGTGCCGACAGGTTGATGGGGTATGGCTACACCTTC.

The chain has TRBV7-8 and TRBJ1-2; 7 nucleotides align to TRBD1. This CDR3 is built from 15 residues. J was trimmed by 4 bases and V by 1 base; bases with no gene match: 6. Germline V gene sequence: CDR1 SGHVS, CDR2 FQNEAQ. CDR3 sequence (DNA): TGTGCCAGCAGCTTAGGCCCCGGGACAGCCTATGGCTACACCTTC. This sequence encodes CASSLGPGTAYGYTF.

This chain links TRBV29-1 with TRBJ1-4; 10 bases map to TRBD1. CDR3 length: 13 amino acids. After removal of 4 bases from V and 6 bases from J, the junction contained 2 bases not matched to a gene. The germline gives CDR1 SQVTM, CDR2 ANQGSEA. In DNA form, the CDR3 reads TGCAGCGTTGGGGGGACAGGGGATGAAAAACTGTTTTTT. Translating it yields CSVGGTGDEKLFF.

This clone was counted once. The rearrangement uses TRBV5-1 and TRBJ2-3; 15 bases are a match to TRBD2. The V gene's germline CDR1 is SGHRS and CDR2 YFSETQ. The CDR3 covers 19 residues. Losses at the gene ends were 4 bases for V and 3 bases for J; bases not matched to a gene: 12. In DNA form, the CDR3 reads TGCGCCAGCAGCAGCGGACTAGCGGGGGGGCCGGGTGGTACAGATACGCAGTATTTT. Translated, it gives CASSSGLAGGPGGTDTQYF.